The clone carrying this T cell receptor (beta chain) has at least ten counts. Its specificity is unknown. The data are from a study of identical twins. General study points: Memory repertoires showed no such pattern, whereas abundant cord blood beta clonotypes carried fewer insertions. Models underpredicted monozygotic twin sharing of out-of-frame TCR alpha.

J gave up 1 base and V 0 bases, and 6 bases lay outside the gene matches. Germline values: CDR1 LGHDT, CDR2 YNNKEL (reference sequence). The length of the CDR3 is 18 residues. Template switching (which added a universal primer site) was used, and cDNA carried unique molecular identifiers. One entry per CDR3 protein results from TCRdb running MiXCR on the 5' RACE reads. The sample includes some 710,000 distinct CDR3 sequences, roughly 6% of them seen just once. All donors were healthy Caucasians. The TCR originated in a man in his late teens or twenties in good health. The chain combines TRBV3-1 with TRBJ2-1, with 10 bases identical to TRBD2. The sample taken for sequencing was naive T cells sorted from blood. The CDR3 DNA sequence: TGTGCCAGCAGCCAAGATTGGACTAGCGGCCGGTCCTACAATGAGCAGTTCTTC. It specifies CASSQDWTSGRSYNEQFF.